One sample yielded the 5 T cell receptor beta chains listed below, sequenced in a study of blood T cell repertoires in COVID-19. Sequencing used immunoSEQ multiplex PCR; TCRdb keeps in-frame clones, though not all of them. Of under 200,000 clones listed, 75% to 95% were seen once; the top ten hold around 0.53%. The sample taken for sequencing was peripheral blood. Receptors were obtained from a man in his forties or fifties with acute or convalescent COVID-19.

The V call is TRBV27, the J call TRBJ1-5, with D possibly matching TRBD1 (5 bases). CDR1 and CDR2 (germline): MNHEY, SMNVEV (reference sequence). This CDR3 region has 15 residues. V dropped 5 bases and J dropped 3 bases, with 14 bases sitting between them. This CDR3 reads CASSQAGALNQPQHF. CDR3 nucleotides: TGTGCCAGCAGTCAGGCTGGGGCCCTCAATCAGCCCCAGCATTTT.

The chain has TRBV7-3 and TRBJ2-1; 10 nucleotides match TRBD1. Unmatched junction bases numbered 6, after V lost 4 bases and J lost 9 bases. CDR3 length: 14 residues. Germline assignment: CDR1 SGHTA and CDR2 FQGTGA. In DNA, the CDR3 is TGTGCCAGCAGCTCGGGACAGGGGTCTGTTGAGCAGTTCTTC. Protein: CASSSGQGSVEQFF.

The chain links TRBV3-1 (or the pseudogene TRBV3-2) to TRBJ1-3; TRBD1 matches at 9 bases. V shed 4 bases and J 9 bases; nucleotides not matched to a gene: 7. This CDR3 is 14 amino acids long. Germline CDR1 is LGHDT and CDR2 is YNNKEL (reference sequence). The CDR3 DNA is TGTGCCAGCAGCCGTCAGACAGGGGGTGCCACCATATATTTT. It is translated as CASSRQTGGATIYF.

The CDR3 protein is CASSRTGGGYTF. CDR3 bases: TGTGCCAGCAGCCGGACCGGGGGTGGCTACACCTTC. The chain has TRBV12-3 or TRBV12-4 and TRBJ1-2; tentatively, D is TRBD1 (5 bases). Trimming shortened V by 6 bases and J by 7 bases, and 12 bases separated the two germline ends. The CDR3 contains 12 residues.

The CDR3 protein is CASSMSGKDEQYF. The CDR3, as DNA: TGTGCCAGTAGTATGTCGGGGAAGGACGAGCAGTACTTC. The V gene is TRBV19, the J gene TRBJ2-7, with TRBD2 as a possible D gene (5 bases). V lost 3 bases, J lost 5 bases, and 11 bases lay in between. This CDR3 comprises 13 residues. CDR1 and CDR2 from the germline V gene are LNHDA and SQIVND (reference sequence).